This T cell receptor (beta chain) was sequenced in a study of CD8+CD57+ T cells in acquired aplastic anemia. Study background: Healthy donors gave approximately 9.8 million reads on average for CD4+ cells.

This clonotype was observed a few times. The antigen remains unidentified. Genomic DNA constituted the template upon which TCR beta VDJ and CDR3 profiling was performed. TCRdb ran MiXCR on the reads and lists one entry per CDR3 protein. Of some 410,000 distinct CDR3 sequences in the sample, 55% to 75% were seen once. Trimming removed 2 bases from V and 5 bases from J, with 16 bases in between. Germline V gene data show CDR1 as SGDLS and CDR2 as YYNGEE. The CDR3 loop spans 15 amino acids. Findings of the study overall: Patients were compared with controls for CD8+ Simpson's diversity, and no significant difference emerged. There were 25 to 30 CD8+ CDR3 sequences that occurred in both patients and controls.

The specimen was sorted CD4+, CD8+, or CD8+CD57+ T cells (not recorded which) from PBMCs. The clonotype comes from a human donor in good health, serving as a control. The chain is built from TRBV9 and TRBJ1-1, with D unclear. The CDR3 coding sequence is TGTGCCAGCAGCGTGGGAGGTCGCGGTAATACTGAAGCTTTCTTT. Translation gives CASSVGGRGNTEAFF.